This T cell receptor (beta chain) was identified during a study of blood T cell repertoires in COVID-19. On the study more broadly: Acute-phase and convalescent COVID-19 samples originated in the United States, Italy and Spain. T cells, B-cell-depleted T cells, or PBMCs supplied cDNA or gDNA.

Per the original data handling: Estimates of nucleated cell counts were drawn from the amplification of reference gene primers. Method: immunoSEQ multiplex PCR; TCRdb's copy keeps in-frame clones and lacks some. That table furnishes V, J and clone size, whereas the DNA furnished D and trimming. In the table there are approximately 27,000 clones, approximately 90% of which are singletons. Trimming at V came to 3 bases and at J to 8 bases, leaving 5 bases not matched to a gene. The CDR3 has 14 amino acids. In germline, CDR1 is ENHRY, CDR2 SYGVKD. This clonotype was obtained from a man aged 60 to 75 with acute or convalescent COVID-19. The sample was peripheral blood. V usage is TRBV10-3 and J usage is TRBJ2-1; 9 nucleotides line up with TRBD2. The DNA of the CDR3 is TGTGCCATCAGTGACGCCCGGACTAGCGATGAGCAGTTCTTC. This translates into CAISDARTSDEQFF.